The clone carrying this TCR beta chain was picked up one time. TCRdb's table, derived via immunoSEQ multiplex PCR, lists solely in-frame clones and lacks some. The sample contains some 150,000 clones, roughly 86% of which appear only once. This record belongs to a study of blood T cell repertoires in COVID-19. Study-wide context: Material from acute and convalescent COVID-19 was sourced from the United States, Italy and Spain. The analysed material was cDNA or gDNA that came from T cells, B-cell-depleted T cells, or PBMCs.

V shed 4 bases, J shed 6 bases, and the junction held 8 bases outside the gene matches. In germline, CDR1 is MRHNA, CDR2 SNTAGT. The CDR3 extends over 16 amino acids. V usage is TRBV6-4 and J usage is TRBJ2-3, with TRBD1 matching 12 bases. This clonotype was sampled from a human donor in a cohort sampled during active COVID-19. Sequencing input: peripheral blood. The CDR3 loop reads CASSGGTGGDTDTQYF. CDR3 sequence (DNA): TGTGCCAGCAGTGGGGGGACAGGGGGCGACACGGATACGCAGTATTTT.